Listed here are 25 T cell receptor beta chains from one sample, sequenced in a study of memory CD4+ T cells and cytomegalovirus serostatus. Using immunoSEQ multiplex PCR, the repertoire was profiled, and TCRdb retains in-frame clones only, with some absent. The sample lists about 56,000 clones; roughly 87% were seen once. The sort gate was single viable CD3+CD4+CD8-CD45RO+ cells for memory CD4+ T cells. The sample was memory CD4+ T cells from blood. Every receptor here comes from an adult in good health and CMV-seronegative.

The V gene is TRBV7-9, the J gene TRBJ1-1; possibly TRBD1 for D (5 bases). The CDR3 totals 13 residues. With 5 bases removed from V and 3 bases from J, the gap between germline ends came to 10 bases. From germline, CDR1 is SEHNR and CDR2 FQNEAQ (reference sequence). The chain's CDR3 is CASSPGFYTEAFF. The CDR3 DNA is TGTGCCAGCAGCCCAGGGTTTTACACTGAAGCTTTCTTT.

This clone was seen only a few times. V gene TRBV5-1 combines with J gene TRBJ1-5; 7 nucleotides line up with TRBD1. Germline trimming cut 2 bases from V and 7 bases from J; bases unmatched to any gene: 3. In germline, CDR1 is SGHRS, CDR2 YFSETQ. CDR3 length equals 13 residues. Here the CDR3 reads CASSFDRDQPQHF. The CDR3 bases are TGCGCCAGCAGCTTTGACAGGGACCAGCCCCAGCATTTT.

The chain's CDR3 is CASSLAPHRSGNTIYF. CDR3 coding DNA: TGTGCCAGCAGCTTAGCCCCCCACCGCTCTGGAAACACCATATATTTT. The chain has TRBV7-8 and TRBJ1-3, with D unresolved. The CDR3 consists of 16 residues. Germline CDR1 SGHVS, CDR2 FQNEAQ. The V end lost 0 bases, the J end lost 0 bases, and 9 bases lay between the germline ends.

The rearrangement links TRBV5-1 to TRBJ2-5, with D perhaps TRBD1 (5 bases). Looked up from germline, CDR1 is SGHRS and CDR2 is YFSETQ. This CDR3 has 14 residues. Trimming cost V 0 bases and J 1 base, with 7 bases left between them. DNA for the CDR3: TGCGCCAGCAGCTTGGGACAGCCCCAAGAGACCCAGTACTTC. It yields the protein CASSLGQPQETQYF.

The chain combines TRBV7-2 with TRBJ2-5; D unresolved. Germline V lookup: CDR1 SGHTA, CDR2 FQGNSA. Trimming removed 3 bases from V and 5 bases from J, with 10 bases in between. The CDR3 sequence is 13 residues long. This CDR3 is CASSLDPRETQYF. The CDR3 nucleotides are TGTGCCAGCAGCTTGGATCCGAGGGAGACCCAGTACTTC.

The chain has TRBV6-6 and TRBJ2-5, with 7 bases fitting TRBD2. CDR3 length: 15 amino acids. V dropped 10 bases and J dropped 1; count of bases not matched to a gene: 12. The germline CDR1 and CDR2 sequences are MNHNY and SVGAGI (reference sequence). The CDR3, as DNA: TGTGCCACCATGTATCAGCGGGGATCCCAAGAGACCCAGTACTTC. Amino acid sequence: CATMYQRGSQETQYF.

The chain is built from TRBV19 and TRBJ1-2; D might be TRBD1 (5 bases). Germline CDR1 and CDR2: LNHDA and SQIVND (reference sequence). The CDR3 sequence is 11 residues long. The CDR3 loop is CALPGHYGYTF. In nucleotides, the CDR3 is TGTGCTCTACCGGGGCACTATGGCTACACCTTC.

The chain couples TRBV18 to TRBJ1-2; a possible D gene is TRBD1 (6 bases). Germline V gene lookup returns CDR1 KGHSH and CDR2 LQKENI. The germline V and J ends were trimmed by 3 bases and 3 bases, with 14 bases remaining between them. The CDR3 covers 15 residues. CDR3 sequence (DNA): TGTGCCAGCTCACCCTCGGGGGGCTCCGACTATGGCTACACCTTC. Its protein product is CASSPSGGSDYGYTF.

This clone showed up just once. This chain joins TRBV9 and TRBJ1-6; a weak D match, TRBD1 (5 bases). V lost 3 bases to trimming and J lost 0 bases, with 19 bases between them. CDR1 is SGDLS, CDR2 YYNGEE, per germline. The CDR3 covers 19 residues. The CDR3 protein is CASSADRLGESSYNSPLHF. The CDR3 DNA reads as TGTGCCAGCAGCGCGGACCGGCTAGGGGAGAGCTCCTATAATTCACCCCTCCACTTT.

This rearrangement joins TRBV4-3 to TRBJ2-1; possibly TRBD2 for D (6 bases). Trimming left V 3 bases short and J 10 bases short, with 13 bases between. The CDR3 is 13 amino acids. Germline-derived CDR1 and CDR2 are LGHNA and YSLEER. This CDR3 reads CASSQQGLPEQFF. The DNA for the CDR3 is TGCGCCAGCAGCCAGCAGGGACTCCCAGAGCAGTTCTTC.

The rearrangement links TRBV6-6 to TRBJ2-7; D is unresolved. Germline CDR1 reads MNHNY; CDR2 reads SVGAGI (reference sequence). CDR3 length: 13 residues. Trimming shortened V by 6 bases and J by 3 bases, and 12 bases separated the two germline ends. CDR3 bases: TGTGCCAGCAGAGTAGTCAGCTACTACGAGCAGTACTTC. This translates into CASRVVSYYEQYF.

CDR3 sequence: CASSPDRVPYNEQFF. The CDR3 DNA reads TGTGCCAGCAGCCCCGACAGGGTCCCCTACAATGAGCAGTTCTTC. The genes are TRBV9 and TRBJ2-1; 7 bases are shared with TRBD1. V shed 4 bases, J shed 2 bases, and the junction held 6 bases outside the gene matches. The CDR3 runs to 15 residues. The germline V gene encodes CDR1 SGDLS and CDR2 YYNGEE.

This clone was counted a single time. The chain couples TRBV2 to TRBJ2-5, with D perhaps matching TRBD1 (6 bases). The CDR3 consists of 14 residues. Trimming removed 6 bases from V and 6 bases from J, with 17 bases in between. Germline CDR1 reads SNHLY; CDR2 reads FYNNEI. CDR3 sequence (DNA): TGTGCCAGCAGAAACACAGGGTCCGCCAAGACCCAGTACTTC. The encoded protein is CASRNTGSAKTQYF.

This rearrangement joins TRBV2 to TRBJ1-1; maybe TRBD1 (6 bases). The CDR3 runs 14 residues. The germline CDR1 and CDR2 sequences are SNHLY and FYNNEI. V lost 6 bases and J lost 6, with 17 bases in between. DNA for the CDR3: TGTGCCAGCAGAGGGGGGGGTTCTGGTTCTGAAGCTTTCTTT. This sequence encodes CASRGGGSGSEAFF.

This chain connects TRBV6-6 to TRBJ2-2; 8 nucleotides match TRBD1. J gave up 0 bases and V 8 bases, and 5 bases lay outside the gene matches. The germline gives CDR1 MNHNY, CDR2 SVGAGI (reference sequence). The CDR3 contains 15 residues. The CDR3 DNA is TGTGCCAGCGGCCGGACAGGGTCGAACACCGGGGAGCTGTTTTTT. Translated, it gives CASGRTGSNTGELFF.

The CDR3 loop is CASTERGVYNEQFF. For the CDR3, the DNA is TGTGCCAGTACGGAGAGAGGGGTTTACAATGAGCAGTTCTTC. The chain links TRBV19 to TRBJ2-1; D is possibly TRBD1 or TRBD2 (5 bases each). CDR1 and CDR2 from the germline V gene are LNHDA and SQIVND (reference sequence). The CDR3 consists of 14 residues. Trimming took off 7 bases at V and 4 bases at J, with 14 bases between the two ends.

The chain has TRBV6-5 and TRBJ1-6; D might be TRBD1 (5 bases). This CDR3 spans 13 amino acids. The V gene's germline CDR1 is MNHEY and CDR2 SVGAGI. Trimming stripped 10 bases from V and 6 bases from J, with 13 bases between. Written as DNA, the CDR3 is TGTGCCAACCGCCGGGGGGGTAATTCACCCCTCCACTTT. Residues: CANRRGGNSPLHF.

This sequence joins TRBV6-5 and TRBJ2-2; TRBD2 might be the D (5 bases). Germline assignment: CDR1 MNHEY and CDR2 SVGAGI. Deletions cut 6 bases from V and 7 bases from J, with 15 bases between. The CDR3 has 14 residues. CDR3 residues: CASRTRETNGELFF. CDR3 bases: TGTGCCAGCAGAACGAGGGAGACAAACGGGGAGCTGTTTTTT.

The chain uses TRBV6-6 and TRBJ2-5; D is perhaps TRBD1 (6 bases). Germline V gene lookup returns CDR1 MNHNY and CDR2 SVGAGI (reference sequence). Between the trimmed V and J ends, which lost 7 bases and 7 bases, there was a span of 13 bases. The CDR3 length is 12 residues. As DNA, the CDR3 is TGTGCCAGCACATCAGGGGCCGCGACCCAGTACTTC. Translating gives CASTSGAATQYF.

V is TRBV5-1 and J is TRBJ1-6; D call uncertain. Trimming took off 5 bases at V and 2 bases at J, with 14 bases between the two ends. Germline values: CDR1 SGHRS, CDR2 YFSETQ. This CDR3 has 16 amino acids. The CDR3 here is CASSHDRVAYNSPLHF. The CDR3 coding sequence is TGCGCCAGCAGTCACGATAGGGTTGCCTATAATTCACCCCTCCACTTT.

V gene TRBV20-1 combines with J gene TRBJ1-1; D gene unclear. The CDR3 runs 10 residues. Looked up from germline, CDR1 is DFQATT and CDR2 is SNEGSKA (reference sequence). The CDR3 region has the DNA TGCACTAGAGGGCGCCTTGAAGCTTTCTTT. Translating gives CTRGRLEAFF.

The CDR3 region is CASSQARTLQYF. CDR3 sequence (DNA): TGTGCCAGCAGCCAGGCGCGGACTCTCCAGTACTTC. The chain employs TRBV14 and TRBJ2-7; perhaps TRBD2 as D (5 bases). Trimming left V 3 bases short and J 10 bases short, with 13 bases between. Germline assignment: CDR1 SGHDN and CDR2 FVKESK. CDR3 length equals 12 residues.

The gene calls are TRBV13 and TRBJ1-3, with 9 nucleotides matching TRBD1. The CDR3 is 16 residues long. V was clipped by 5 bases and J by 0 bases; unmatched bases: 5. CDR1 is PRHDT and CDR2 is FYEKMQ in the germline V gene (reference sequence). For the CDR3, the DNA is TGTGCCAGCAGCGCGGGACAGGGTCTCTCTGGAAACACCATATATTTT. It is translated as CASSAGQGLSGNTIYF.

The rearrangement joins TRBV12-5 to TRBJ2-1; D gene uncertain. CDR1 LGHNT and CDR2 FRNRAP come from the germline V gene. The CDR3 covers 14 residues. The germline V and J ends were trimmed by 1 base and 1 base, with 5 bases remaining between them. The CDR3 sequence is CASGLGLSYNEQFF. In DNA form, the CDR3 reads TGTGCTAGTGGTTTGGGACTGTCCTACAATGAGCAGTTCTTC.

The chain carries TRBV28 and TRBJ2-7; D is undetermined. Germline values: CDR1 MDHEN, CDR2 SYDVKM. The CDR3 is 11 residues long. V lost 2 bases and J 6 bases, leaving 5 bases between the germline ends. The CDR3: CASSLALEQYF. The CDR3 DNA reads as TGTGCCAGCAGTTTAGCCCTCGAGCAGTACTTC.